A selection of T cell receptor beta chains follows, all from one sample in a study of spatial heterogeneity in lung cancer. TCRdb fed the 5' RACE reads into MiXCR, producing one record per CDR3 protein. Of roughly 70,000 distinct CDR3 sequences listed, about an eighth are singletons. The input for sequencing was PBMCs, taken at surgery. The receptor source for this set is a male donor with early-stage non-small cell lung cancer. Both conserved end residues are trimmed from each CDR3. Fields, in order: V gene, J gene, clone size, CDR3 protein. Only part of the rows carry a size: once, few, many, or a class if the clone is expanded.

v_gene: TRBV28
j_gene: TRBJ2-7
abundance: many
CDR3aa: ASSLSTASYEQY

v_gene: TRBV20-1
j_gene: TRBJ2-5
abundance: -
CDR3aa: SASAQGKAETQY

v_gene: TRBV20-1
j_gene: TRBJ2-5
abundance: -
CDR3aa: SAPPLGHRETQY

v_gene: TRBV6-5
j_gene: TRBJ1-2
abundance: many
CDR3aa: ASRNRQGIHGYT

v_gene: TRBV20-1
j_gene: TRBJ1-1
abundance: few
CDR3aa: SARYRGTEAF

v_gene: TRBV7-9
j_gene: TRBJ1-2
abundance: few
CDR3aa: ASSLPGYGGYT

v_gene: TRBV29-1
j_gene: TRBJ1-2
abundance: -
CDR3aa: SVVDTKTGYT

v_gene: TRBV6-2/TRBV6-3
j_gene: TRBJ2-3
abundance: -
CDR3aa: ASFRGNLYTDTQY

v_gene: TRBV12-3/TRBV12-4
j_gene: TRBJ1-1
abundance: -
CDR3aa: ASSFSVTEAF

v_gene: TRBV7-2
j_gene: TRBJ1-5
abundance: once
CDR3aa: ATSLDGGQPQH

v_gene: TRBV29-1
j_gene: TRBJ2-7
abundance: many
CDR3aa: SALRDSPSEQY

v_gene: TRBV7-8
j_gene: TRBJ1-5
abundance: -
CDR3aa: AGSYDRGRQPQH

v_gene: TRBV27
j_gene: TRBJ1-5
abundance: -
CDR3aa: ASAGYSNQLQH

v_gene: TRBV6-2/TRBV6-3
j_gene: TRBJ2-4
abundance: many
CDR3aa: ASGHLRTGEDNIQY

v_gene: TRBV2
j_gene: TRBJ1-1
abundance: few
CDR3aa: ASREGMSVNTEAF

v_gene: TRBV15
j_gene: TRBJ2-3
abundance: many
CDR3aa: ATSRDRGDTQY

v_gene: TRBV19
j_gene: TRBJ2-1
abundance: -
CDR3aa: ASRWDGNNEQF

v_gene: TRBV19
j_gene: TRBJ2-1
abundance: -
CDR3aa: ASSITSGDNEQF

v_gene: TRBV5-1
j_gene: TRBJ2-5
abundance: -
CDR3aa: ASSFNQETQY

v_gene: TRBV7-2
j_gene: TRBJ1-1
abundance: -
CDR3aa: ASSFDRGRPEAF

v_gene: TRBV5-6
j_gene: TRBJ1-3
abundance: few
CDR3aa: ASSSRQGALSGNTIY

v_gene: TRBV21-1
j_gene: TRBJ1-2
abundance: many
CDR3aa: ASSDLLDPSRDGYT